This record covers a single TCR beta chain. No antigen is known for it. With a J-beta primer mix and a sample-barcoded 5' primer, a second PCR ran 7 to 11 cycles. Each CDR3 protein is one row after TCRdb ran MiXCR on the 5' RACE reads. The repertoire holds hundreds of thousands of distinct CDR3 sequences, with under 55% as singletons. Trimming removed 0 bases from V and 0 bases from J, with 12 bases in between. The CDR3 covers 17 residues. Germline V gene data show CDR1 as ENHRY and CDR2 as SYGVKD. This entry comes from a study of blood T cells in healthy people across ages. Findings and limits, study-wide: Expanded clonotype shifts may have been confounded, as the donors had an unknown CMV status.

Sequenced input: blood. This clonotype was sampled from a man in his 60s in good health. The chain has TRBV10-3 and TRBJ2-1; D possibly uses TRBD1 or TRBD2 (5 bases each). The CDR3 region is CAISESWGTDSYNEQFF. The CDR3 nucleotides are TGTGCCATCAGTGAGTCGTGGGGGACGGACTCCTACAATGAGCAGTTCTTC.